This T cell receptor beta chain was profiled in a study of vaccination and CD4 T cells after COVID-19. Study context: Overlapping spike peptides of SARS-CoV-2, HCoV-NL63, HCoV-OC43 and HCoV-229E stimulated the cells.

A note on this clonotype: Its antigen is currently unknown.

Treatment indicated: approximately nine-day PBMC culture with coronavirus spike peptide pools or control peptides (ViraFEST assay). The junction had 4 bases not matched to a gene; V was cut back by 7 bases and J by 3 bases. The CDR3 sequence is 13 residues long. Germline V gene lookup returns CDR1 MNHEY and CDR2 SMNVEV (reference sequence). Sequencing of DNA taken from cultured CD4+ T cells relied on the Oncomine TCR Beta short-read assay. In TCRdb, the PCR reads were re-called with MiXCR into one record per CDR3 protein. The repertoire has about 13,000 distinct CDR3 sequences, 79% of them found once; the top ten carry more than 25%.

The sample consisted of CD4+ T cells from blood, cultured in vitro. This sequence joins TRBV27 and TRBJ2-7; 9 nucleotides line up with TRBD1. The clonotype comes from a human donor who had recovered from COVID-19. CDR3 loop: CASTPTGGYEQYF. For the CDR3, the DNA is TGTGCCAGCACCCCGACAGGGGGCTACGAGCAGTACTTC.